The 6 T cell receptor beta chains listed next were all sequenced from one sample in a study of T-cell memory formation after mild COVID-19. Each CDR3 protein is one row after TCRdb ran MiXCR on the 5' RACE reads. The profile covers fewer than 15,000 distinct CDR3 sequences, with more than 10% appearing a single time and almost 50% taken by the ten largest. Sequencing input: PBMCs or a T cell subset sorted from them (not recorded which). Receptors were obtained from an adult woman who had mild COVID-19 (a few samples of this study predate the infection). Cell type and time point are not known.

This clonotype was seen repeatedly, ten times or more. The CDR3: CASSLHGTTYEQYF. CDR3 DNA: TGTGCCAGCAGCCTTCACGGGACGACCTACGAGCAGTACTTC. The J gene is TRBJ2-7, the V gene TRBV7-9; D possibly uses TRBD1 or TRBD2 (5 bases each). This CDR3 is built from 14 residues. Trimming removed 5 bases at V and 2 bases at J, with 13 bases between. Germline loops: CDR1 SEHNR, CDR2 FQNEAQ (reference sequence).

The count of this clonotype is one. CDR3 region: CASSHGSDTQYF. CDR3 bases: TGCGCCAGCAGCCATGGATCTGATACGCAGTATTTT. The J gene is TRBJ2-3, the V gene TRBV4-1; D remains unclear. The V end lost 3 bases, the J end lost 6 bases, and 7 bases lay between the germline ends. CDR1 MGHRA and CDR2 YSYEKL come from the germline V gene. The CDR3 covers 12 residues.

In this sample, this clonotype turned up many times. The chain joins TRBV5-1 to TRBJ2-3; 8 positions match TRBD2. V lost 3 bases and J lost 3; bases outside the gene matches: 9. The CDR3 runs 16 residues. Germline CDR1 is SGHRS and CDR2 is YFSETQ. The CDR3 protein is CASSSKTGGLTDTQYF. DNA of the CDR3: TGCGCCAGCAGCTCTAAAACGGGGGGGCTTACAGATACGCAGTATTTT. Based on the CDR3 plus reference TRBV5-1 and TRBJ2-3, the full variable domain is KAGVTQTPRYLIKTRGQQVTLSCSPISGHRSVSWYQQTPGQGLQFLFEYFSETQRNKGNFPGRFSGRQFSNSRSEMNVSTLELGDSALYLCASSSKTGGLTDTQYFGPGTRLTVL.

This clonotype was picked up many times. This chain connects TRBV14 to TRBJ2-7; 8 positions match TRBD2. The CDR3 consists of 15 residues. Germline V gives CDR1 SGHDN, CDR2 FVKESK. The trim removed 3 bases at V and 3 bases at J, leaving 7 bases unmatched. CDR3 DNA sequence: TGTGCCAGCAGCCACAGCGGGGGAAGACACTACGAGCAGTACTTC. This sequence encodes CASSHSGGRHYEQYF.

This clonotype was recorded many times. This chain uses TRBV7-8 with TRBJ1-4; no definite D call. V lost 0 bases to trimming and J lost 7 bases, with 12 bases between them. This CDR3 comprises 15 residues. Germline V lookup: CDR1 SGHVS, CDR2 FQNEAQ. In DNA, the CDR3 is TGTGCCAGCAGCTTAGCCTATAGCACCGGTGAAAAACTGTTTTTT. The encoded protein is CASSLAYSTGEKLFF.

This clonotype has at least ten counts. The V gene is TRBV5-1, the J gene TRBJ2-7, with D possibly matching TRBD1 (6 bases). The CDR3 length is 16 residues. CDR1 is SGHRS and CDR2 is YFSETQ in the germline V gene. V was pared by 0 bases and J by 3 bases, with 16 bases between. The DNA of the CDR3 is TGCGCCAGCAGCTTGGATGACAGGACACAGAACTACGAGCAGTACTTC. Protein: CASSLDDRTQNYEQYF.